This T cell receptor beta chain was obtained from a study of blood T cell repertoires in COVID-19. Study as a whole: Sample material is recorded as cDNA or gDNA derived from T cells, B-cell-depleted T cells, or PBMCs.

Profiling relied on immunoSEQ multiplex PCR, and the TCRdb table lists in-frame clones only, not all of them. The repertoire holds roughly 320,000 clones, with around 90% as singletons. Germline CDR1 is MDHEN and CDR2 is SYDVKM. Unmatched junction bases numbered 8, after V lost 8 bases and J lost 2 bases. This CDR3 comprises 14 residues. The chain recombines TRBV28 with TRBJ1-2; 7 bases agree with TRBD1. The sample consisted of peripheral blood. This TCR derives from a man between 65 and 85 years old with acute or convalescent COVID-19. The CDR3, as DNA: TGTGCCAGCTGGGGTGGAGGGGGCAACTATGGCTACACCTTC. Translating gives CASWGGGGNYGYTF.